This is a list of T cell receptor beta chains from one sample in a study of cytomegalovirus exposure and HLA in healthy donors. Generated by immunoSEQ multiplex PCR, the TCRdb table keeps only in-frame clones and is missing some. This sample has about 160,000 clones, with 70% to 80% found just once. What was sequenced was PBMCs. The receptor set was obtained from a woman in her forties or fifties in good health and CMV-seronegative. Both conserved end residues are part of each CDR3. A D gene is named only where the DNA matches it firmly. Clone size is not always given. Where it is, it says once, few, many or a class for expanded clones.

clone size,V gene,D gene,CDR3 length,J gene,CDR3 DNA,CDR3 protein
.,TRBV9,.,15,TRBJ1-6,TGTGCCAGCAGCGTTAGTAGCTCCTATAATTCACCCCTCCACTTT,CASSVSSSYNSPLHF
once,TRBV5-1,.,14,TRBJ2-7,TGCGCCAGCAGCTTGACACAGGAAGGTTACGAGCAGTACTTC,CASSLTQEGYEQYF
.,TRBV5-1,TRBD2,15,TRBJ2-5,TGCGCCAGCCAAACTAGCGGGGGGGCCCAAGAGACCCAGTACTTC,CASQTSGGAQETQYF
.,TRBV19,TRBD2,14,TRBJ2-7,TGTGCCAGTAGTGTACTCATAGCGGGAGGCGAGCAGTACTTC,CASSVLIAGGEQYF
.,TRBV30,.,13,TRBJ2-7,TGTGCCTGGAACCCTCGGTCGGAGACCGAGCAGTACTTC,CAWNPRSETEQYF
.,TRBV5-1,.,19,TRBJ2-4,TGCGCCAGCAGCTTGGCCGACCCTCCGGGGACATGGGGCGAGAACATTCAGTACTTC,CASSLADPPGTWGENIQYF
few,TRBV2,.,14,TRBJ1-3,TGTGCCAGCAGTGGGCAGATCTCTGGAAACACCATATATTTT,CASSGQISGNTIYF
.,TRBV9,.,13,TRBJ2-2,TGTGCCAGTACCAGGGGTCGGACCGGGGAGCTGTTTTTT,CASTRGRTGELFF
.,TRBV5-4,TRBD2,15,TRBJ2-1,TGTGCCAGCAGCGGGACTAGCGGCCCCTACAATGAGCAGTTCTTC,CASSGTSGPYNEQFF
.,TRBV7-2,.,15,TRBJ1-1,TGTGCCAGCAGCTTTCGGGGGGGGATGAACACTGAAGCTTTCTTT,CASSFRGGMNTEAFF
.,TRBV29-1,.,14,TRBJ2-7,TGCAGCGTTGCGACAGGAAGAGCTCGGAACGAGCAGTACTTC,CSVATGRARNEQYF
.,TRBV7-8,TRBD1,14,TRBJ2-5,TGTGCCAGCAGCCCGGGACAGTTACAAGAGACCCAGTACTTC,CASSPGQLQETQYF
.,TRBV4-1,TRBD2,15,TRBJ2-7,TGCGCCAGCAGCAGGCCGGGGGGGCCCCCCTACGAGCAGTACTTC,CASSRPGGPPYEQYF
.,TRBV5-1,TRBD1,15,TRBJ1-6,TGCGCCAGCAGCATCACAGGGGTAGGTAATTCACCCCTCCACTTT,CASSITGVGNSPLHF
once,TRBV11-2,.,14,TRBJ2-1,TGTGCCAGCAGCTTAACTCGAACCTACAATGAGCAGTTCTTC,CASSLTRTYNEQFF
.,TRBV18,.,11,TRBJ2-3,TGTGCCAGCTCACCCGCAGATACGCAGTATTTT,CASSPADTQYF
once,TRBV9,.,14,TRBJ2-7,TGTGCCAGCAGCGTAGACAGGACAACCTACGAGCAGTACTTC,CASSVDRTTYEQYF
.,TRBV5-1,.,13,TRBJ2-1,TGCGCCAGCAGCGTCGGACAATACAATGAGCAGTTCTTC,CASSVGQYNEQFF
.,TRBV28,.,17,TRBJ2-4,TGTGCCAGCAGTTCGCCGGGTGCGGGATCAGCCAAAAACATTCAGTACTTC,CASSSPGAGSAKNIQYF
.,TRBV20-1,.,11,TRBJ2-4,TGCAGTGCTAGGGACAGTAACATTCAGTACTTC,CSARDSNIQYF
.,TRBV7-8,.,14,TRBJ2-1,TGTGCCAGCAGCTTAGTCAGCGGCAGCAATGAGCAGTTCTTC,CASSLVSGSNEQFF
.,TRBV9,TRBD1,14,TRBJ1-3,TGTGCCAGCAGCGGACAGGGAGGTGGAAACACCATATATTTT,CASSGQGGGNTIYF
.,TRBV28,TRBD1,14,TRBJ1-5,TGTGCCAGCAGTCCCCAGACAGGGGGTCGGCCCCAGCATTTT,CASSPQTGGRPQHF
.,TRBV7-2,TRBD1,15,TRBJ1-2,TGTGCCAGCAGCTTAGTAGGACAGGGGGTAGGTGGCTACACCTTC,CASSLVGQGVGGYTF